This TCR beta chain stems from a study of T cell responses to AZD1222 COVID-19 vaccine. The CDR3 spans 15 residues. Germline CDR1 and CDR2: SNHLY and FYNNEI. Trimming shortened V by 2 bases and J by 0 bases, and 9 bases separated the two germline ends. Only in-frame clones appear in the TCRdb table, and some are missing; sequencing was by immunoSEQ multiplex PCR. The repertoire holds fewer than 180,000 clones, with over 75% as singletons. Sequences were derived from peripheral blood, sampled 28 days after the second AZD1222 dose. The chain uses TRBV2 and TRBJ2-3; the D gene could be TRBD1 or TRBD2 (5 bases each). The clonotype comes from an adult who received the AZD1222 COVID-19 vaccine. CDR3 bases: TGTGCCAGCAGTGAACGGGACCCTAGCACAGATACGCAGTATTTT. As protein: CASSERDPSTDTQYF.